Below, one TCR beta chain is given with its context. Sequence at one end of the junction differs from germline and may be a read error. The sample comes from a study of CD4 and CD8 cells across lung adenocarcinoma regions. The V gene's germline CDR1 is MNHNS and CDR2 SASEGT. CDR3 length equals 14 residues. TCRdb reanalysed the PCR reads using MiXCR and keeps one entry per CDR3 protein. The sample records about 16,000 distinct CDR3 sequences, approximately 50% being singletons. Source material: CD8+ T cells from the center of a lung tumor. The receptor was derived from a female donor with lung adenocarcinoma. The CD4 and CD8 labels of this study may be unreliable. The V call is TRBV6-1, the J call TRBJ2-3; 8 bases fit TRBD1. Matching the DNA end better, TRBJ2-7 makes the J call doubtful. In DNA form, the CDR3 reads TGTGGCAGCAGGGGGCCGCAAGCCAAAAACACGCAGTACTTC. Residues: CGSRGPQAKNTQYF.